The 29 T cell receptor beta chains presented below share a single source sample, sequenced in a study of T cells in Graves' hyperthyroidism and ophthalmopathy. Amplified TCR beta CDR3 regions derived from RNA transcripts. HTBI primers were the set used in a first-round RT-PCR of the TCR CDR3. TCRdb passed the multiplex PCR reads through MiXCR, listing each CDR3 protein once. The table includes fewer than 600,000 distinct CDR3 sequences, 13% to 15% detected once. Sequencing was performed on blood. The receptors originated from a woman in her forties with Graves' hyperthyroidism.

This chain connects TRBV5-1 to TRBJ2-3; unclear D gene. V lost 3 bases to trimming and J lost 0 bases, with 11 bases between them. The CDR3 loop spans 15 amino acids. The germline V gene encodes CDR1 SGHRS and CDR2 YFSETQ. The chain's CDR3 is CASSYQRSSTDTQYF. Written as DNA, the CDR3 is TGCGCCAGCAGCTACCAAAGGTCTAGCACAGATACGCAGTATTTT.

The chain recombines TRBV19 with TRBJ1-5, with TRBD1 identical over 10 bases. CDR3 size: 17 residues. Germline V gene data show CDR1 as LNHDA and CDR2 as SQIVND (reference sequence). The V gene end was trimmed by 8 bases and the J gene end by 3 bases; junction bases not matched to a gene: 13. The CDR3 spells CASANRDRGSLNQPQHF. DNA for the CDR3: TGTGCCAGTGCAAACCGGGACAGGGGTAGTCTCAATCAGCCCCAGCATTTT.

The chain uses TRBV7-9 and TRBJ2-7, with D perhaps TRBD1 (7 bases). There are 17 residues in the CDR3. Between the trimmed V and J ends, which lost 0 bases and 1 base, there was a span of 16 bases. Germline V CDR1 and CDR2: SEHNR, FQNEAQ (reference sequence). The CDR3 sequence: CASSLALGRGDSYEQYF. The CDR3 bases are TGTGCCAGCAGCTTAGCCCTGGGCAGGGGGGATTCCTACGAGCAGTACTTC.

The chain carries TRBV29-1 and TRBJ2-7; D might be TRBD1 or TRBD2, each matching 5 bases. Per germline, CDR1 SQVTM and CDR2 ANQGSEA. The CDR3 length is 11 residues. V lost 6 bases, J lost 6 bases, and 12 bases lay in between. The CDR3, as DNA: TGCAGCGTGGGGACGGCGTCCGAGCAGTACTTC. The encoded protein is CSVGTASEQYF.

The gene calls are TRBV5-6 and TRBJ1-2; D might be TRBD1 (5 bases). The CDR3 has 14 residues. Germline loops: CDR1 SGHDT, CDR2 YYEEEE. V was trimmed by 4 bases and J by 6 bases, leaving 16 bases between them. DNA of the CDR3: TGTGCCAGCAGCCGTGGGGCACCTCCCCATGGCTACACCTTC. It specifies CASSRGAPPHGYTF.

This clonotype has ten or more counts. This chain uses TRBV28 with TRBJ2-3, with D possibly TRBD2 on 6 matching bases. The CDR3 runs to 15 residues. V lost 7 bases, J lost 2 bases, and 16 bases lay in between. Germline CDR1 and CDR2: MDHEN and SYDVKM. CDR3 residues: CASTPGSLITDTQYF. The CDR3 DNA reads TGTGCCAGCACCCCCGGGAGTTTGATCACAGATACGCAGTATTTT.

This clonotype came up many times. The CDR3 sequence is CASSLREGPYEQYF. DNA for the CDR3: TGTGCCAGCAGTCTCCGGGAGGGGCCCTACGAGCAGTACTTC. V gene TRBV27 combines with J gene TRBJ2-7; the match to TRBD2 covers 8 bases. Germline-derived CDR1 and CDR2 are MNHEY and SMNVEV (reference sequence). There are 14 residues in the CDR3. The trim removed 5 bases at V and 2 bases at J, leaving 5 bases unmatched.

The CDR3 is CASSSGQGELFF. The CDR3 DNA reads as TGTGCCAGCAGCTCGGGACAGGGAGAACTGTTTTTT. The chain joins TRBV5-7 to TRBJ1-4, with TRBD1 matching 9 bases. TRBV5-7 is labeled an ORF, and its function is uncertain. CDR3 length: 12 residues. The J segment lost 12 bases and the V segment lost 3 bases, leaving 3 bases of the junction unmatched.

Notes on this clonotype: The conserved phenylalanine or tryptophan is not found at the CDR3 terminus, so this likely reflects a read error. The chain carries TRBV7-2 and TRBJ2-5; no definite D call. The CDR3 covers 13 residues. V lost 2 bases to trimming and J lost 3 bases, with 7 bases between them. Germline CDR1 SGHTA, CDR2 FQGNSA. This CDR3 reads CASSLYSEETQYL. In DNA, the CDR3 is TGTGCCAGCAGCTTATACTCCGAAGAGACCCAGTACCTC.

This clonotype has ten or more counts. The gene calls are TRBV3-1 and TRBJ2-1, with D hard to call. CDR3 length equals 17 residues. V shed 0 bases and J shed 6 bases, with 18 bases lying between them. Germline CDR1 reads LGHDT; CDR2 reads YNNKEL (reference sequence). CDR3 in DNA: TGTGCCAGCAGCCAAGATGATGGGTCGGCCATATCCAATGAGCAGTTCTTC. Amino acid sequence: CASSQDDGSAISNEQFF.

Concerning this clonotype itself: One junction end does not reproduce the germline sequence, and a read error may be involved. This sequence joins TRBV19 and TRBJ2-3, with a weak D call TRBD2 (6 bases). This CDR3 is 15 amino acids long. The V gene's germline CDR1 is LNHDA and CDR2 SQIVND (reference sequence). DNA of the CDR3: TGTACCAGTAGTATCCGGGGGAAGAGGACAGATACGCAGTATTTT. Protein: CTSSIRGKRTDTQYF.

This clonotype was observed at least ten times. This chain connects TRBV20-1 to TRBJ2-7; D is possibly TRBD1 or TRBD2 (5 bases each). The CDR3 is made up of 11 amino acids. V was cut by 8 bases and J by 3 bases, with 11 bases left in between. Per germline, CDR1 DFQATT and CDR2 SNEGSKA (reference sequence). The CDR3 DNA follows: TGCAGTTGGGGGAGCGGCTACGAGCAGTACTTC. Translation gives CSWGSGYEQYF.

Concerning this clonotype: At one of its ends the junction is not consistent with the germline gene, which may arise from a read error. The chain links TRBV7-6 to TRBJ1-1, with D maybe TRBD1 (6 bases). The CDR3 extends over 15 amino acids. CDR1 is SGHVS and CDR2 is FNYEAQ in the germline V gene. CDR3 sequence reads: CASSLATGPNAEAFF. The CDR3 region has the DNA TGTGCCAGCAGCTTAGCGACAGGCCCGAACGCTGAAGCTTTCTTT.

This clonotype was picked up a small number of times. The V and J genes are TRBV5-6 and TRBJ1-5, with D hard to call. The CDR3 contains 13 residues. CDR1 and CDR2 (germline): SGHDT, YYEEEE. Trimming took 1 base from V and 4 from J, leaving 6 bases between them. The CDR3 DNA reads as TGTGCCAGCAGCTTGAACGAGAATCAGCCCCAGCATTTT. Protein sequence: CASSLNENQPQHF.

This clonotype came up many times. The chain links TRBV19 to TRBJ1-1, with D hard to call. CDR1 is LNHDA and CDR2 is SQIVND in the germline V gene (reference sequence). Trimming removed 7 bases from V and 0 bases from J, with 9 bases in between. The CDR3 has 13 amino acids. The CDR3 protein is CASKSTMNTEAFF. The DNA for the CDR3 is TGTGCCAGTAAGTCCACCATGAACACTGAAGCTTTCTTT. Supplemented by reference TRBV19 and TRBJ1-1, the full variable domain reads DGGITQSPKYLFRKEGQNVTLSCEQNLNHDAMYWYRQDPGQGLRLIYYSQIVNDFQKGDIAEGYSVSREKKESFPLTVTSAQKNPTAFYLCASKSTMNTEAFFGQGTRLTVV.

The chain is built from TRBV29-1 and TRBJ2-2; D possibly matches TRBD1 or TRBD2 (5 bases each). The V end lost 0 bases, the J end lost 9 bases, and 8 bases lay between the germline ends. This CDR3 is built from 12 residues. CDR1 is SQVTM, CDR2 ANQGSEA, per germline. CDR3 in DNA: TGCAGCGTTGAAGAGCCGGGACGGGAGCTGTTTTTT. Its translation is CSVEEPGRELFF.

This clonotype was seen ten or more times. The rearrangement links TRBV20-1 to TRBJ2-5; 11 nucleotides match TRBD2. J lost 5 bases, V lost 2 bases, and 7 bases had no gene match. This CDR3 comprises 15 residues. CDR1 and CDR2 (germline): DFQATT, SNEGSKA (reference sequence). The DNA of the CDR3 is TGCAGTGCTAGAACATTAGCGGGAGGGTGGGAGACCCAGTACTTC. Amino acid sequence: CSARTLAGGWETQYF.

This clonotype was counted many times. The V call is TRBV7-2, the J call TRBJ1-1; a possible D gene is TRBD1 (5 bases). The CDR3 is 11 amino acids. Trimming removed 1 base from V and 13 bases from J, with 10 bases in between. CDR1 and CDR2 (germline): SGHTA, FQGNSA. The CDR3 sequence: CASSLGGLFFF. CDR3 DNA: TGTGCCAGCAGCTTAGGGGGACTGTTTTTCTTT.

In this sample, this clonotype turned up a few times. The rearrangement joins TRBV9 to TRBJ2-1; D not resolved. CDR1 SGDLS and CDR2 YYNGEE come from the germline V gene. The CDR3 has 14 amino acids. V lost 0 bases and J lost 6, with 10 bases in between. The CDR3 sequence is CASSVGTISNEQFF. DNA for the CDR3: TGTGCCAGCAGCGTAGGCACTATATCCAATGAGCAGTTCTTC. Looking up the rest from reference TRBV9 and TRBJ2-1 gives the full variable domain: DSGVTQTPKHLITATGQRVTLRCSPRSGDLSVYWYQQSLDQGLQFLIQYYNGEERAKGNILERFSAQQFPDLHSELNLSSLELGDSALYFCASSVGTISNEQFFGPGTRLTVL.

This clonotype was recorded many times. The chain has TRBV30 and TRBJ2-2; TRBD2 might be the D (6 bases). The CDR3 contains 18 residues. Per germline, CDR1 GTSNPN and CDR2 SVGIG (reference sequence). The V end lost 8 bases, the J end lost 0 bases, and 25 bases lay between the germline ends. CDR3 DNA sequence: TGTGCCGGGACCGCTGTTCCCCCTAGCGTCGCGAACACCGGGGAGCTGTTTTTT. Translated: CAGTAVPPSVANTGELFF.

CDR3 nucleotide sequence: TGCAGTGCTAGAGAAGCGGGGGACCCTGAAGCTTTCTTT. It encodes CSAREAGDPEAFF. The genes are TRBV20-1 and TRBJ1-1; D perhaps matches TRBD1 (5 bases). The germline V and J ends were trimmed by 0 bases and 6 bases, with 11 bases remaining between them. CDR1 DFQATT and CDR2 SNEGSKA come from the germline V gene (reference sequence). The CDR3 loop spans 13 amino acids.

The sample holds many counts of this clonotype. The chain recombines TRBV30 with TRBJ2-5, with D maybe TRBD2 (5 bases). This CDR3 has 17 residues. Per the germline V gene, CDR1 is GTSNPN and CDR2 is SVGIG (reference sequence). V dropped 1 base and J dropped 2 bases, with 20 bases sitting between them. This chain's CDR3 is CAWSGEGRGNSQETQYF. The CDR3 DNA sequence: TGTGCCTGGAGTGGTGAAGGTCGGGGAAATTCTCAAGAGACCCAGTACTTC.

This clonotype was recorded at least ten times. The genes are TRBV29-1 and TRBJ1-1; TRBD1 is a possible D gene (5 bases). The CDR3 extends over 13 amino acids. Trimming took off 1 base at V and 5 bases at J, with 11 bases between the two ends. Germline lookup yields CDR1 SQVTM and CDR2 ANQGSEA. CDR3 protein: CSVEAGPGTEAFF. The CDR3 DNA reads as TGCAGCGTTGAAGCGGGGCCAGGGACTGAAGCTTTCTTT.

This clonotype was seen a few times. The V and J genes are TRBV9 and TRBJ2-7, with D possibly being TRBD1 or TRBD2 (5 bases each). Trimming removed 3 bases from V and 5 bases from J, with 12 bases in between. Germline V lookup: CDR1 SGDLS, CDR2 YYNGEE. This CDR3 comprises 13 residues. The CDR3 region is CASSGDLGHEQYF. The DNA for the CDR3 is TGTGCCAGCAGCGGGGACCTAGGCCACGAGCAGTACTTC.

This clonotype was seen many times. The V call is TRBV11-2, the J call TRBJ2-3; 7 nucleotides agree with TRBD2. The ends lost 0 bases at V and 4 bases at J; junction bases unmatched: 4. The V gene's germline CDR1 is SGHAT and CDR2 FQNNGV. The CDR3 is made up of 15 amino acids. The CDR3 nucleotides read TGTGCCAGCAGCTTAGATGCGGGAGCGCCAGATACGCAGTATTTT. It translates to CASSLDAGAPDTQYF. Using reference TRBV11-2 and TRBJ2-3 for the parts outside the CDR3, the full variable domain is EAGVAQSPRYKIIEKRQSVAFWCNPISGHATLYWYQQILGQGPKLLIQFQNNGVVDDSQLPKDRFSAERLKGVDSTLKIQPAKLEDSAVYLCASSLDAGAPDTQYFGPGTRLTVL.

The V gene is TRBV7-9, the J gene TRBJ1-5; D remains unclear. Germline V gives CDR1 SEHNR, CDR2 FQNEAQ (reference sequence). Trimming removed 6 bases from V and 9 bases from J, with 15 bases in between. The CDR3 contains 13 residues. The CDR3 DNA is TGTGCCAGCAGTTCGGCTGGGGAGGGGCCCCAGCATTTT. Translated: CASSSAGEGPQHF. Using reference TRBV7-9 and TRBJ1-5 for the parts outside the CDR3, the full variable domain is DTGVSQNPRHKITKRGQNVTFRCDPISEHNRLYWYRQTLGQGPEFLTYFQNEAQLEKSRLLSDRFSAERPKGSFSTLEIQRTEQGDSAMYLCASSSAGEGPQHFGDGTRLSIL.

This clonotype was picked up a small number of times. Being one base from a much bigger clone, this may be a read error. The rearrangement joins TRBV7-2 to TRBJ1-1, with D tentatively TRBD1 (5 bases). The germline V gene has CDR1 SGHTA and CDR2 FQGNSA. The CDR3 loop spans 14 amino acids. CDR3 bases: TGTGCCGGCAGCTTACAGGTCAGCAACACTGAAGCTTTCTTT. It translates to CAGSLQVSNTEAFF.

This clonotype appeared many times. This CDR3 reads CSARTSGRGSTDTQYF. Here the CDR3 DNA reads TGCAGTGCCCGGACTAGCGGGAGGGGTAGCACAGATACGCAGTATTTT. The chain couples TRBV20-1 to TRBJ2-3, with TRBD2 matching over 15 bases. The length of the CDR3 is 16 residues. Looked up from germline, CDR1 is DFQATT and CDR2 is SNEGSKA (reference sequence). The V segment lost 6 bases and the J segment 0 bases; nucleotides outside the gene matches: 4.

Turning to this clonotype: A much larger clonotype is one base distant, so this may be a read error. This chain links TRBV28 with TRBJ1-4; D might be TRBD1 (5 bases). The CDR3 extends over 15 amino acids. The germline CDR1 and CDR2 sequences are MDHEN and SYDVKM. The CDR3 loop reads CASTSVSAGNEKLLF. The CDR3 nucleotides read TGTGCCAGCACCTCGGTCTCGGCAGGGAATGAAAAACTGCTTTTT.